This TCR beta chain came from a study of Ad26.COV2.S vaccination and SARS-CoV-2 variants. The sample's treatment: around 19 received Ad26.COV2.S at low or high dose, single or two shots; roughly five received placebo; per-sample allocation not given. Sampling was done on day 63 after the first vaccine or placebo injection. Donor was an adult aged 18-55 years in Boston. The repertoire was sequenced with immunoSEQ multiplex PCR; TCRdb's copy has only in-frame clones and lacks some. The table includes 440,000 or so clones, around 92% detected once. About this clone itself: Its target is not known.

Study findings and constraints: Following vaccination, spike-specific CD8+ and CD4+ T cell responses reportedly exhibited substantial breadth.

The receptor's source is a person aged 18-65 years who received the Ad26.COV2.S COVID-19 vaccine or a placebo. Source: peripheral blood, taken in a trial of Ad26.COV2.S vaccine versus placebo.

CDR3: CASSRTSGGASYNEQFF. The DNA of the CDR3 is TGTGCCAGCAGCCGGACTAGCGGGGGGGCCTCCTACAATGAGCAGTTCTTC. V usage is TRBV5-6 and J usage is TRBJ2-1; 15 nucleotides line up with TRBD2. This CDR3 spans 17 amino acids. The germline gives CDR1 SGHDT, CDR2 YYEEEE. V shed 4 bases and J 0 bases; nucleotides not matched to a gene: 2.